A selection of T cell receptor beta chains follows, all from one sample in a study of read filtering for tumor transcriptome and immune sequencing. TCRdb recomputed calls from the reads with MiXCR, one row per CDR3 protein. The sample contains tens of thousands of distinct CDR3 sequences, around 20% of which appear only once. Material: a population of CD138-negative cells sorted from bone marrow. The receptors were gathered from a donor at least 40 years old with multiple myeloma. The CDR3 runs from the conserved cysteine through the conserved F or W. A D gene is named only where the DNA matches it firmly. Size values are once, few and many counts, or a class for expanded clones, and some rows have none.

clone_size	d_call	v_call	j_call	cdr3_aa	cdr3_nt
many	TRBD1	TRBV19	TRBJ1-4	CASSIPGQGLFF	TGTGCCAGTAGTATCCCCGGACAGGGACTGTTTTTT
few	NA	TRBV29-1	TRBJ1-3	CSVMEGNSGNTIYF	TGCAGCGTTATGGAGGGCAACTCTGGAAACACCATATATTTT
many	TRBD2	TRBV15	TRBJ2-1	CATSTTLGTRDYNEQFF	TGTGCCACCAGCACCACCCTAGGGACTAGGGACTACAATGAGCAGTTCTTC
many	TRBD2	TRBV6-5	TRBJ2-3	CASRTTSGAARRTQYF	TGTGCCAGCAGGACGACTAGCGGGGCGGCTAGGCGGACGCAGTATTTT
many	TRBD2	TRBV6-6	TRBJ2-4	CASSYGAGGADIQYF	TGTGCCAGCAGTTACGGGGCCGGGGGGGCGGACATTCAGTACTTC
few	NA	TRBV29-1	TRBJ2-3	CSVEEGWSTDTQYF	TGCAGCGTTGAGGAAGGGTGGAGCACAGATACGCAGTATTTT
many	NA	TRBV29-1	TRBJ1-1	CSGDRRFSRDTEAFF	TGCAGCGGGGACCGACGGTTTTCTAGGGACACTGAAGCTTTCTTT
NA	NA	TRBV18	TRBJ2-7	CASSAGAAGYEQYF	TGTGCCAGCTCAGCAGGGGCAGCTGGTTACGAGCAGTACTTC
many	TRBD1	TRBV11-2	TRBJ1-1	CASSSQQGKAFF	TGTGCCAGCAGCTCCCAACAGGGGAAAGCTTTCTTT
NA	TRBD1	TRBV20-1	TRBJ1-1	CSAEDRDTEAFF	TGCAGTGCCGAGGACAGGGACACTGAAGCTTTCTTT
many	NA	TRBV12-3/TRBV12-4	TRBJ2-2	CASSLGLGRGGGELFF	TGTGCCAGCAGTTTGGGCTTGGGCAGGGGAGGCGGGGAGCTGTTTTTT
NA	NA	TRBV12-3/TRBV12-4	TRBJ2-2	CASSAPRDGGSGELFF	TGTGCCAGCAGTGCCCCCCGGGACGGGGGTTCCGGGGAGCTGTTTTTT
many	TRBD2	TRBV27	TRBJ2-5	CASSGGGGRQETQYF	TGTGCCAGCAGTGGCGGCGGGGGGCGACAAGAGACCCAGTACTTC
few	NA	TRBV11-2	TRBJ2-1	CASSSQGYEQFF	TGTGCCAGCAGCTCACAGGGTTATGAGCAGTTCTTC
many	TRBD1	TRBV2	TRBJ2-2	CASSQQGSGELFF	TGTGCCAGCAGTCAACAGGGGTCCGGGGAGCTGTTTTTT
medium-sized	NA	TRBV5-4	TRBJ2-1	CASSSREFGDEQFF	TGTGCCAGCAGCTCAAGGGAATTTGGGGATGAGCAGTTCTTC
few	TRBD1	TRBV20-1	TRBJ1-2	CSASRTGVYGYTF	TGCAGTGCTAGTAGGACAGGCGTGTATGGCTACACCTTC
many	NA	TRBV28	TRBJ2-7	CASRPAGQTYEQYF	TGTGCCAGCAGGCCGGCGGGACAGACTTACGAGCAGTACTTC
few	NA	TRBV24-1	TRBJ1-1	CATMGANTEAFF	TGTGCCACCATGGGAGCGAACACTGAAGCTTTCTTT
many	NA	TRBV29-1	TRBJ2-6	CSVEDLQQAGANVLTF	TGCAGCGTTGAAGATCTTCAACAGGCTGGGGCCAACGTCCTGACTTTC
few	NA	TRBV7-9	TRBJ2-3	CASSQFSVPTRDTQYF	TGTGCCAGCAGCCAATTTAGCGTACCTACCCGGGATACGCAGTATTTT
many	NA	TRBV19	TRBJ2-1	CASSPIFGLTEQFF	TGTGCCAGTAGTCCCATATTCGGACTAACTGAGCAGTTCTTC
NA	TRBD2	TRBV19	TRBJ2-1	CASSPTSGGAGYNEQFF	TGTGCCAGTAGCCCGACTAGCGGGGGGGCCGGTTACAATGAGCAGTTCTTC
many	TRBD2	TRBV5-1	TRBJ2-2	CASSPHPSGWNTGELFF	TGCGCCAGCAGCCCCCACCCTAGCGGGTGGAACACCGGGGAGCTGTTTTTT
many	NA	TRBV28	TRBJ1-5	CASSPMPFGGVNQPQHF	TGTGCCAGCAGTCCGATGCCGTTTGGGGGGGTCAATCAGCCCCAGCATTTT
many	NA	TRBV20-1	TRBJ1-5	CSARDSRGGDQPQHF	TGCAGTGCTAGAGATTCCCGCGGGGGGGATCAGCCCCAGCATTTT
many	NA	TRBV10-3	TRBJ1-6	CAISESRGSSPLHF	TGTGCCATCAGTGAGTCACGGGGGAGTTCACCCCTCCACTTT
many	TRBD2	TRBV20-1	TRBJ2-7	CSRGGGMNEQYF	TGCAGTCGAGGCGGGGGGATGAACGAGCAGTACTTC
few	NA	TRBV12-3/TRBV12-4	TRBJ1-3	CASSLTRSGNTIYF	TGTGCCAGCAGTTTAACTCGCTCTGGAAACACCATATATTTT
NA	TRBD1	TRBV19	TRBJ2-2	CASSGDSANTGELFF	TGTGCCAGTAGTGGGGACAGCGCGAACACCGGGGAGCTGTTTTTT
many	TRBD1	TRBV9	TRBJ2-1	CASGGGQGINEQFF	TGTGCCAGCGGAGGGGGACAGGGGATCAATGAGCAGTTCTTC
many	NA	TRBV29-1	TRBJ2-5	CSVAYETQYF	TGCAGCGTTGCTTATGAGACCCAGTACTTC
many	NA	TRBV12-3/TRBV12-4	TRBJ2-2	CASSLGNGELFF	TGTGCCAGCAGCCTGGGAAACGGGGAGCTGTTTTTT
once	NA	TRBV6-2/TRBV6-3	TRBJ2-4	CASSYSSGAKNIQYF	TGTGCCAGCAGTTACTCGTCCGGGGCCAAAAACATTCAGTACTTC
medium-sized	TRBD2	TRBV9	TRBJ2-1	CASSGRTSEIYNEQFF	TGTGCCAGCAGCGGCCGGACTAGCGAGATCTACAATGAGCAGTTCTTC
many	TRBD1	TRBV14	TRBJ2-3	CASSQPGQGRTQYF	TGTGCCAGCAGCCAACCGGGACAGGGTCGTACGCAGTATTTT
few	NA	TRBV4-2	TRBJ1-1	CASRQVGAGQYAEAFF	TGTGCCAGCAGACAAGTTGGGGCAGGGCAGTACGCTGAAGCTTTCTTT
many	NA	TRBV29-1	TRBJ2-7	CSVAGTSSSYEQYF	TGCAGCGTTGCTGGGACTTCCTCCTCCTACGAGCAGTACTTC
many	NA	TRBV10-3	TRBJ2-5	CAITRALGETQYF	TGTGCCATCACTCGCGCTTTAGGAGAGACCCAGTACTTC
NA	NA	TRBV6-4	TRBJ1-2	CASSDNSVGYTF	TGTGCCAGCAGTGATAACAGCGTAGGCTACACCTTC